These 14 T cell receptor beta chains were all obtained from the same sample, sequenced in a study of control samples from healthy donors and cancer patients (dated by TCRdb to 2019 to 2021). Libraries came from the immunoSEQ multiplex PCR assay. In TCRdb, the immuneACCESS table is reduced to in-frame sequences with V and J assigned. These tables do not hold every clone; where another copy was compared, an unresolved V gene accounts for under half, and the others remain unexplained. In this sample the table shows 200,000 to 250,000 clones, just under 95% of which occur a single time. The leading ten clones occupy less than 1.6% of the sample. The source material was blood. The origin of the receptors is a man aged 50 to 60 in good health.

The chain is built from TRBV6-5 and TRBJ1-1; no definite D call. Germline-derived CDR1 and CDR2 are MNHEY and SVGAGI. The V end was cut by 11 bases, the J end by 1 base, with 11 bases between. The CDR3 runs to 12 residues. As DNA, the CDR3 is TGTGCCGTCGGACCTCCGAACACTGAAGCTTTCTTT. Its translation: CAVGPPNTEAFF.

The V gene is TRBV6-5, the J gene TRBJ2-7; D possibly corresponds to TRBD1 (5 bases). In germline, CDR1 is MNHEY, CDR2 SVGAGI. CDR3 length: 12 amino acids. V shed 7 bases and J shed 1 base, with 8 bases lying between them. This CDR3 is CASNTGSYEQYV. CDR3 bases: TGTGCCAGCAATACAGGTTCCTACGAGCAGTACGTC.

This clone was seen only once. This chain joins TRBV5-1 and TRBJ2-3, with D perhaps given as TRBD1 or TRBD2 (7 bases each). V was trimmed by 4 bases and J by 1 base, leaving 13 bases between them. The germline CDR1 and CDR2 sequences are SGHRS and YFSETQ. This CDR3 comprises 15 residues. The CDR3 reads CASSQGGRGTDTQYF. CDR3 coding DNA: TGCGCCAGCAGCCAGGGGGGGCGCGGCACAGATACGCAGTATTTT.

The chain has TRBV20-1 and TRBJ2-7; no clear D. Germline lookup yields CDR1 DFQATT and CDR2 SNEGSKA (reference sequence). The CDR3 extends over 11 amino acids. Trimming removed 4 bases at V and 2 bases at J, with 6 bases between. CDR3 in amino acids: CSATSPYEQYF. The CDR3 DNA sequence: TGCAGTGCTACCTCCCCCTACGAGCAGTACTTC.

The rearrangement links TRBV23-1 to TRBJ1-2; D may be TRBD1 (5 bases). TRBV23-1 is assigned to the ORF class and has an uncertain function. The CDR3 spans 17 residues. The V end was cut by 6 bases, the J end by 7 bases, with 27 bases between. CDR3 coding DNA: TGCGCCAGCAGCCTAAGGACACAAACGGAGATCAGGAGTGGCTACACCTTC. As protein: CASSLRTQTEIRSGYTF.

This rearrangement joins TRBV7-9 to TRBJ1-2; no reliable D call. Germline V gene sequence: CDR1 SEHNR, CDR2 FQNEAQ (reference sequence). There are 12 residues in the CDR3. Trimming shortened V by 7 bases and J by 7 bases, and 13 bases separated the two germline ends. DNA of the CDR3: TGTGCCAGCAACTCCGTCTCGGGTGGCTACACCTTC. This gives the protein CASNSVSGGYTF.

This chain uses TRBV10-1 with TRBJ2-1; no clear D gene. V was clipped by 4 bases and J by 8 bases, with 15 bases between them. Germline-derived CDR1 and CDR2 are WNHNN and SYGVQD (reference sequence). The CDR3 is 14 amino acids. CDR3 loop: CASSVGPRFHEQFF. Here the CDR3 DNA reads TGCGCCAGCAGTGTGGGTCCACGTTTCCATGAGCAGTTCTTC.

The chain links TRBV5-1 to TRBJ2-3, with 8 bases matching TRBD2. Germline V gives CDR1 SGHRS, CDR2 YFSETQ. The V gene end was trimmed by 10 bases and the J gene end by 0 bases; junction bases not matched to a gene: 4. The CDR3 spans 13 residues. For the CDR3, the DNA is TGCGCCGCACGGGAGGGAAGCACAGATACGCAGTATTTT. Its translation: CAAREGSTDTQYF. Using reference TRBV5-1 and TRBJ2-3 for the parts outside the CDR3, the full variable domain is KAGVTQTPRYLIKTRGQQVTLSCSPISGHRSVSWYQQTPGQGLQFLFEYFSETQRNKGNFPGRFSGRQFSNSRSEMNVSTLELGDSALYLCAAREGSTDTQYFGPGTRLTVL.

Only one count was recorded for this clone. V is TRBV5-4 and J is TRBJ2-2; tentative D call: TRBD1 (6 bases). Trimming left V 5 bases short and J 5 bases short, with 13 bases between. Germline CDR1 is SGHNT and CDR2 is YYREEE (reference sequence). CDR3 size: 14 residues. The chain's CDR3 is CASRPRTETGELFF. CDR3 nucleotide sequence: TGTGCCAGCAGACCGAGGACAGAGACCGGGGAGCTGTTTTTT.

CDR3 in DNA: TGTGCCAGCAGTGTAATGGGTCTTAACTATGGCTACACCTTC. Translated, it gives CASSVMGLNYGYTF. V gene TRBV2 combines with J gene TRBJ1-2; D gene uncertain. Germline assignment: CDR1 SNHLY and CDR2 FYNNEI. The CDR3 totals 14 residues. Trimming left V 4 bases short and J 1 base short, with 10 bases between.

The chain combines TRBV4-2 with TRBJ1-1; D is unresolved. In germline, CDR1 is LGHNA, CDR2 YNFKEQ. CDR3 length: 12 amino acids. V was pared by 2 bases and J by 6 bases, with 7 bases between. CDR3 nucleotides: TGTGCCAGCAGCCAAACTCCCCCTGAAGCTTTCTTT. This gives the protein CASSQTPPEAFF.

This chain connects TRBV5-6 to TRBJ2-7, with TRBD1 identical over 12 bases. This CDR3 region has 16 residues. V dropped 3 bases and J dropped 6; count of bases not matched to a gene: 10. Germline-derived CDR1 and CDR2 are SGHDT and YYEEEE. The CDR3 nucleotides are TGTGCCAGCAGCTCAACCCGGGACAGGGGGCTCCGCGAGCAGTACGTC. This codes for CASSSTRDRGLREQYV.

The rearrangement links TRBV5-1 to TRBJ1-3; D is unresolved. The germline V and J ends were trimmed by 0 bases and 0 bases, with 10 bases remaining between them. The CDR3 spans 16 residues. Germline CDR1 SGHRS, CDR2 YFSETQ. CDR3 DNA sequence: TGCGCCAGCAGCTTGGCCGGTTCACCCTCTGGAAACACCATATATTTT. It is translated as CASSLAGSPSGNTIYF.

This chain joins TRBV3-1 (or the pseudogene TRBV3-2) and TRBJ2-3, with D possibly TRBD2 on 6 matching bases. This CDR3 has 14 residues. Germline CDR1 LGHDT, CDR2 YNNKEL (reference sequence). V was clipped by 4 bases and J by 7 bases, with 15 bases between them. DNA of the CDR3: TGTGCCAGCAGCCCGGGACTTTGGGGAAATACGCAGTATTTT. This gives the protein CASSPGLWGNTQYF.